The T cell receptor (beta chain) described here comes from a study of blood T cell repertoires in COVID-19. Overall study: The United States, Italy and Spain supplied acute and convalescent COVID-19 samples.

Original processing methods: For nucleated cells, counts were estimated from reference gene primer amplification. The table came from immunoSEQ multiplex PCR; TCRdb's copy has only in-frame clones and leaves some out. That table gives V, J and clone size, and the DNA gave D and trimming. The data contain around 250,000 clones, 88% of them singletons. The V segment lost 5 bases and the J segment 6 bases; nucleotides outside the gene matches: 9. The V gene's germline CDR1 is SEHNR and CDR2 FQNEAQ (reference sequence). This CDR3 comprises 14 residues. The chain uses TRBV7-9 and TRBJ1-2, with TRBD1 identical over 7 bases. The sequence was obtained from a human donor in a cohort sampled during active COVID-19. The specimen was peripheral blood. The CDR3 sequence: CASSTGTDNHGYTF. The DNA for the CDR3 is TGTGCCAGCAGCACTGGGACAGACAACCATGGCTACACCTTC. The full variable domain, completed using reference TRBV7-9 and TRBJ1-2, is DTGVSQNPRHKITKRGQNVTFRCDPISEHNRLYWYRQTLGQGPEFLTYFQNEAQLEKSRLLSDRFSAERPKGSFSTLEIQRTEQGDSAMYLCASSTGTDNHGYTFGSGTRLTVV.